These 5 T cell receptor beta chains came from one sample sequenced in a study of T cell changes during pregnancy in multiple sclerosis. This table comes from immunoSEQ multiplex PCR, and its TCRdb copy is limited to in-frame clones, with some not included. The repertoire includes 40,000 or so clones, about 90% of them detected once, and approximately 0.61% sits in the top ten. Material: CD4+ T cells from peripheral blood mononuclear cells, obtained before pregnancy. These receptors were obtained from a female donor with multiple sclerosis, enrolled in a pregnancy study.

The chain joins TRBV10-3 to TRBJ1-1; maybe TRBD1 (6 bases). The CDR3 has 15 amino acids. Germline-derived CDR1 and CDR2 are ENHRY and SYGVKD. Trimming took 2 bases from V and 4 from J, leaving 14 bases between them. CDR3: CAISETQGWGTEAFF. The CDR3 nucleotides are TGTGCCATCAGTGAGACACAGGGATGGGGCACTGAAGCTTTCTTT.

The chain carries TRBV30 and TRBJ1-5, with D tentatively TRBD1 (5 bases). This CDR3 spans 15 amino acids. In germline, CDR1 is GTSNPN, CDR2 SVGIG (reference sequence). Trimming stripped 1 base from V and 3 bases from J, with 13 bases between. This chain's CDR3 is CAWSEGGTLNQPQHF. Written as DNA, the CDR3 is TGTGCCTGGAGTGAAGGAGGGACCCTCAATCAGCCCCAGCATTTT.

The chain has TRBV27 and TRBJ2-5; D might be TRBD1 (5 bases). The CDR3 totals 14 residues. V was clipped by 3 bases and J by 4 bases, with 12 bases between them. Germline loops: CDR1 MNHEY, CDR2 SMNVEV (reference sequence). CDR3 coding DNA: TGTGCCAGCAGTTTTCTGGGGCAGGGAGAGACCCAGTACTTC. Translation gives CASSFLGQGETQYF.

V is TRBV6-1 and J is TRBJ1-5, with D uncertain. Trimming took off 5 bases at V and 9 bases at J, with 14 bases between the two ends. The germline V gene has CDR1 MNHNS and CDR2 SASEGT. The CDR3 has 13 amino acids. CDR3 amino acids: CASSTTAVTPQHF. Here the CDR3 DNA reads TGTGCCAGCAGTACGACGGCGGTAACGCCCCAGCATTTT.

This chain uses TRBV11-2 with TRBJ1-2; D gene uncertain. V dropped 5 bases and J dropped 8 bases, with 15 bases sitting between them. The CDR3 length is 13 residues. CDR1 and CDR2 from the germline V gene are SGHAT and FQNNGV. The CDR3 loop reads CASSLSGSGGYTF. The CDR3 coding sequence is TGTGCCAGCAGCCTCTCCGGGAGCGGCGGCTACACCTTC.